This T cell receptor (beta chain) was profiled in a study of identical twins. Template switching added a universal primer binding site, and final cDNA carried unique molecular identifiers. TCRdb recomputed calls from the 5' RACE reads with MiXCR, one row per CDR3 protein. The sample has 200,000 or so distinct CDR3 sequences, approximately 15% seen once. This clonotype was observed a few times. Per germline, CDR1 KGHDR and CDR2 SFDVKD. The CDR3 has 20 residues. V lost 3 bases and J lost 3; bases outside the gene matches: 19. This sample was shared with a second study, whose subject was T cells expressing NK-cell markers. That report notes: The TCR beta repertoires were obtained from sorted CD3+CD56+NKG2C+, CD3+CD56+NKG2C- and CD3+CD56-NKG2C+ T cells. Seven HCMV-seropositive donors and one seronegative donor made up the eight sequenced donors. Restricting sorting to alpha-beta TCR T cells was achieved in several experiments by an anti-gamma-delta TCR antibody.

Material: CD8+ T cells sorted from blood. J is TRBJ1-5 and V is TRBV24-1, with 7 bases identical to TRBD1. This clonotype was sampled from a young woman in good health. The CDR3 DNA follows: TGTGCCACCAGTGATGGGTATAAGGGACAGAGGGCCGGATCCAATCAGCCCCAGCATTTT. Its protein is CATSDGYKGQRAGSNQPQHF.